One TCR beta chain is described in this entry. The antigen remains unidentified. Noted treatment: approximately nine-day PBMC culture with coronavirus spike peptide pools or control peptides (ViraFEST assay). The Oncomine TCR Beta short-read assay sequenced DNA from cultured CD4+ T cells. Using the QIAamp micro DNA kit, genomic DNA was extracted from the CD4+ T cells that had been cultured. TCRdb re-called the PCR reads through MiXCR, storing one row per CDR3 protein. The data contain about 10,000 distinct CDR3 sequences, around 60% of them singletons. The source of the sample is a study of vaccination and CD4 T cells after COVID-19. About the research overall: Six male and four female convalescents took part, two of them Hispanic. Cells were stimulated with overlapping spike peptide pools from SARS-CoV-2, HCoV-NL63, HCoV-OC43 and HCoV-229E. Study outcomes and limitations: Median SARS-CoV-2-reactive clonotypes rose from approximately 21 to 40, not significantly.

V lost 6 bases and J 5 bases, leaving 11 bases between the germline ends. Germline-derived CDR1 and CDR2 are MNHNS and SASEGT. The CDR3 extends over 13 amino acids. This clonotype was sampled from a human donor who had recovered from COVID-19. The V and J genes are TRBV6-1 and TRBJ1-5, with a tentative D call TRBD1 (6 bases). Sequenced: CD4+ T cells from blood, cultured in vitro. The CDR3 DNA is TGTGCCAGCAGAAGGGACAATGATCAGCCCCAGCATTTT. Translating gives CASRRDNDQPQHF.